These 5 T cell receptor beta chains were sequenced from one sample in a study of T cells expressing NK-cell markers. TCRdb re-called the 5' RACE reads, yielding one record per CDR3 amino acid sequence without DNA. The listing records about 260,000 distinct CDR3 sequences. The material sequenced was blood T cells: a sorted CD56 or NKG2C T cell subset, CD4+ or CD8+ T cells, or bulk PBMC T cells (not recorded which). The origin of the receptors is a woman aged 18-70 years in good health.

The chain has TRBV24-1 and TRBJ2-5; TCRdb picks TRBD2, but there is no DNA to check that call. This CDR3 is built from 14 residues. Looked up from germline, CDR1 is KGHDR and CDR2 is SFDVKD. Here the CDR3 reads CATSDSRAGSTQYF.

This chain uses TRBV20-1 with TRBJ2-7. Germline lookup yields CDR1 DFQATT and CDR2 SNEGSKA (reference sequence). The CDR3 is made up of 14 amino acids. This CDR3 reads CSARDMGAYYEQYF.

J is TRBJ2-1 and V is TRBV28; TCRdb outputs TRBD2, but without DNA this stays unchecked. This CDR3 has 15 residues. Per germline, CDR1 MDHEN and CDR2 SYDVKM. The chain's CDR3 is CASSLGGRGHNEQFF. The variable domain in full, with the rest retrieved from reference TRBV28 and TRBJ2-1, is DVKVTQSSRYLVKRTGEKVFLECVQDMDHENMFWYRQDPGLGLRLIYFSYDVKMKEKGDIPEGYSVSREKKERFSLILESASTNQTSMYLCASSLGGRGHNEQFFGPGTRLTVL.

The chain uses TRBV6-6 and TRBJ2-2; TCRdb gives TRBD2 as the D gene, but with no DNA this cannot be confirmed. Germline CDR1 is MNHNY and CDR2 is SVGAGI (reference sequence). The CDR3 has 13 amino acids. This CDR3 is CASRPLATGELFF.

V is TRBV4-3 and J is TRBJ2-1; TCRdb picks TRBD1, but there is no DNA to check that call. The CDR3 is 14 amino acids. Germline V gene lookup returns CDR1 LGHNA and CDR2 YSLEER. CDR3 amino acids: CASSPNTGANEQFF.